The TCR beta chain described here comes from a study of T cells in Graves' hyperthyroidism and ophthalmopathy. The V gene lost 1 base and the J gene lost 3 bases, with 9 bases spanning the gap. This CDR3 spans 14 amino acids. Looked up from germline, CDR1 is SEHNR and CDR2 is FQNEAQ (reference sequence). What was amplified from RNA transcripts were TCR beta CDR3 regions. When the TCR CDR3 underwent first-round RT-PCR, the HTBI primer set was used. TCRdb analysed the multiplex PCR reads with MiXCR anew, one entry per CDR3 protein. The sample yields some 560,000 distinct CDR3 sequences, about 14% seen once.

The source is a woman between 40 and 50 years old with Graves' hyperthyroidism. The rearrangement joins TRBV7-9 to TRBJ1-1, with D tentatively TRBD1 (5 bases). The material sequenced was blood. The CDR3 DNA is TGTGCCAGCAGCTTAGACTTAGGGGACACTGAAGCTTTCTTT. The encoded protein is CASSLDLGDTEAFF.